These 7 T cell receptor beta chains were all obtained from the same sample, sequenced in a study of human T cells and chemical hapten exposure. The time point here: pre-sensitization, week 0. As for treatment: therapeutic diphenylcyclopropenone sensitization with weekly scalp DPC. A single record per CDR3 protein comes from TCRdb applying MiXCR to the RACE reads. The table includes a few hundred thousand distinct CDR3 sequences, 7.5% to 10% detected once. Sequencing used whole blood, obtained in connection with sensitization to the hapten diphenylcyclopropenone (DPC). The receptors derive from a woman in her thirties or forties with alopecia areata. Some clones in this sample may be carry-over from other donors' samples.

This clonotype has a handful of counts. DNA of the CDR3: TGTGCCACCAGCCATAGGGTCGGGATAGAAGAGACCCAGTACTTC. Translation gives CATSHRVGIEETQYF. The rearrangement links TRBV24-1 to TRBJ2-5; maybe TRBD2 (5 bases). Trimming took 7 bases from V and 3 from J, leaving 17 bases between them. CDR1 KGHDR and CDR2 SFDVKD come from the germline V gene. The CDR3 sequence is 15 residues long.

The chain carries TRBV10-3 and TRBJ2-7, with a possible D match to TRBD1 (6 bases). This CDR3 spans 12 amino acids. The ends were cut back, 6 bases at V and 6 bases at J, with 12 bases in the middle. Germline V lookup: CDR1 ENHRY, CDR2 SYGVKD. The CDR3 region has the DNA TGTGCCATCAGCCCCGACAGGTCCGAGCAGTACTTC. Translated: CAISPDRSEQYF.

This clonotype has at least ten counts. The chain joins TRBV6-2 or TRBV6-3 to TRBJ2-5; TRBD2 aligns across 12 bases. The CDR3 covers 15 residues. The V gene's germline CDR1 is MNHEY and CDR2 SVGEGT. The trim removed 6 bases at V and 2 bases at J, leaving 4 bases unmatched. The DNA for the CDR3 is TGTGCCAGCAGCCTGACTAGCGGGAGACAAGAGACCCAGTACTTC. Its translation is CASSLTSGRQETQYF.

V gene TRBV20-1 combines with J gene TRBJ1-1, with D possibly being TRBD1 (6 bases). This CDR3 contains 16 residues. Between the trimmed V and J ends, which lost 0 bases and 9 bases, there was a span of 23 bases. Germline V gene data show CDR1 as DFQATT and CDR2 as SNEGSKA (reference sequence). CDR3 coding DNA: TGCAGTGCTAGAGAACCAGGGAGCGGGGGACAAGAGAAAGCTTTCTTT. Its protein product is CSAREPGSGGQEKAFF.

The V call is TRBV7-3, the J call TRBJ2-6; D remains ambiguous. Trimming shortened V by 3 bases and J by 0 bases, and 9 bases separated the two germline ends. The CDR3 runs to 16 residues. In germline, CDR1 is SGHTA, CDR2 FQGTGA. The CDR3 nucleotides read TGTGCCAGCAGCTTGGGCCGCAACTCTGGGGCCAACGTCCTGACTTTC. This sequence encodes CASSLGRNSGANVLTF. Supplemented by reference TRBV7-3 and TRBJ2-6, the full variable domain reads GAGVSQTPSNKVTEKGKYVELRCDPISGHTALYWYRQSLGQGPEFLIYFQGTGAADDSGLPNDRFFAVRPEGSVSTLKIQRTERGDSAVYLCASSLGRNSGANVLTFGAGSRLTVL.

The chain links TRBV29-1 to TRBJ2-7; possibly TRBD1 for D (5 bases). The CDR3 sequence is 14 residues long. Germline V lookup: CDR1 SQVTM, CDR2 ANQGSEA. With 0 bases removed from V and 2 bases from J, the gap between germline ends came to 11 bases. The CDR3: CSVEDFGAPYEQYF. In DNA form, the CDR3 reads TGCAGCGTTGAAGATTTTGGGGCCCCCTACGAGCAGTACTTC.

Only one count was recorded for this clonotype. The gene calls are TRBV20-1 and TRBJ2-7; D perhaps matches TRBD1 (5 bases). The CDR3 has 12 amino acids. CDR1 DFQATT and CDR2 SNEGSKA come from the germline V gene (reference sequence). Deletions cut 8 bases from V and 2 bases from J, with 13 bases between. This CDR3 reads CSTKDTAYEQYF. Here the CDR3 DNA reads TGCAGTACCAAGGACACCGCCTACGAGCAGTACTTC.